This T cell receptor beta chain comes out of a study of PD-1 blockade in mismatch repair-deficient tumors. About the research overall: Patients had around 12 mismatch repair-deficient cancer types, all previously treated and progressing.

Notes on this clone: The target antigen is unknown.

All patients were mismatch repair deficient, assessed by either PCR or immunohistochemistry. A few pembrolizumab responders had their TCRs sequenced. The CDR3 is made up of 15 amino acids. The V gene end was trimmed by 3 bases and the J gene end by 0 bases; junction bases not matched to a gene: 0. The V gene's germline CDR1 is SEHNR and CDR2 FQNEAQ (reference sequence). General study findings and limits: Rapid post-treatment expansion, then contraction, generally preceding radiologic response, marked tumor-resident clones.

Produced via immunoSEQ multiplex PCR; TCRdb's table is partial and in-frame only. The sample gives around 30,000 clones, around 80% of which show up once; under 3.5% is in the top ten. V is TRBV7-9 and J is TRBJ2-2, with TRBD2 identical over 8 bases. The origin of this receptor is an adult with mismatch repair-deficient cancer. Material: PBMCs, obtained approximately 6 weeks after starting pembrolizumab. CDR3 loop: CASSLRGANTGELFF. For the CDR3, the DNA is TGTGCCAGCAGCTTGCGGGGGGCGAACACCGGGGAGCTGTTTTTT.